This T cell receptor (beta chain) was retrieved from a study of HIV-infected patients and healthy controls. Germline V CDR1 and CDR2: SGHRS, YFSETQ. The J segment lost 6 bases and the V segment lost 0 bases, leaving 5 bases of the junction unmatched. The CDR3 runs 15 residues. This clonotype was seen ten or more times. Alpha and beta constant-region primers primed reverse transcription of approximately 0.55 ug RNA. Separate chain-specific third strand synthesis with multiplexing indices produced the alpha and beta libraries. Ligation attached cDNA to a 5' RACE adapter that carried a random hexamer and SP2 site. Each molecule carried a 12-nucleotide identifier made of two joined random hexamers added before amplification. TCRdb processed the 5' RACE reads anew with MiXCR; each CDR3 protein has one entry. The table lists some 10,000 distinct CDR3 sequences, 8% of them singletons, with about 4% in the top ten.

All unsorted peripheral T cells were captured because whole blood was used without fractionation. Input material: blood. The clonotype was recovered from an adult in good health. The chain is built from TRBV5-1 and TRBJ1-1, with 10 bases that match TRBD1. CDR3 in amino acids: CASSLGQGAIAEAFF. CDR3 DNA: TGCGCCAGCAGCTTGGGACAGGGGGCGATTGCTGAAGCTTTCTTT.